This TCR beta chain is drawn from a study of shared clonotypes between healthy human individuals. Regarding the study as a whole: Among donors, clonotype sharing was expected to be affected by sequencing depth. Sorted-subset sequencing was shown by rarefaction to be incomplete despite large depth. Researchers found naive subsets generally carried larger estimated richness than memory subsets.

Notes on this clone: Its antigen is unidentified.

Looked up from germline, CDR1 is LGHNA and CDR2 is YNFKEQ. V was pared by 4 bases and J by 4 bases, with 11 bases between. This CDR3 has 14 amino acids. The authors loaded around 190 ng DNA, approximately 30,000 T cell genomes, into sorted-subset replicate PCRs. Data came from immunoSEQ multiplex PCR; TCRdb stores just in-frame clones and leaves some out. The repertoire has some 380,000 clones, 96% of them found once; the top ten carry 0.32%. Sequencing was done on a sample of memory CD8+ T cells sorted from blood. As for subset: CD45RO+ cells pooled with CCR7-negative TemRA cells. This rearrangement joins TRBV4-2 to TRBJ2-1, with unresolved D. This receptor was taken from a man younger than 45 in good health. For the CDR3, the DNA is TGTGCCAGCAGCCCCGTCGGTGGGTACAATGAGCAGTTCTTC. Translated, it gives CASSPVGGYNEQFF.